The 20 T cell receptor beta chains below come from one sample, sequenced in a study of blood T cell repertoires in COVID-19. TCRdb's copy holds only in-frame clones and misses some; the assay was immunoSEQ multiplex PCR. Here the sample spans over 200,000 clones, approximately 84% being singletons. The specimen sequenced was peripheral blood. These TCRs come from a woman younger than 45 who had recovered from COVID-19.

In DNA form, the CDR3 reads TGTGCCAGCAGCGTCCCGGGTGAGCAGTTCTTC. As protein: CASSVPGEQFF. The chain joins TRBV9 to TRBJ2-1; no clear D gene. CDR1 SGDLS and CDR2 YYNGEE come from the germline V gene. The CDR3 runs 11 residues. The ends were cut back, 2 bases at V and 9 bases at J, with 6 bases in the middle.

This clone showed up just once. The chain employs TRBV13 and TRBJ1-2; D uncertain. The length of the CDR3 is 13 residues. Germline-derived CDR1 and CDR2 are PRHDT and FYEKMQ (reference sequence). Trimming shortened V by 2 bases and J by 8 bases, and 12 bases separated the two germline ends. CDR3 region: CASSLMSTRGYTF. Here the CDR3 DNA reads TGTGCCAGCAGCTTAATGTCCACGCGGGGCTACACCTTC.

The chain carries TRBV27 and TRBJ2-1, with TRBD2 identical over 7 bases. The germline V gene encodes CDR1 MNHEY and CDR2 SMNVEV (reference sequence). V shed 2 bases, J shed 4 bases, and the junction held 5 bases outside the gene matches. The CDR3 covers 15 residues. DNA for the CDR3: TGTGCCAGCAGTTTAGGGGCGGGGGAGTACAATGAGCAGTTCTTC. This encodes CASSLGAGEYNEQFF.

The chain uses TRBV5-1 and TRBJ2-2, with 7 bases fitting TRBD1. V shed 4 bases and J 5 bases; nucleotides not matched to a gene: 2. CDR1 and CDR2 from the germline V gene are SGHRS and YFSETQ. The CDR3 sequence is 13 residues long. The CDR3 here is CASSDRVTGELFF. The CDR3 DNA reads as TGCGCCAGCAGCGACAGGGTAACCGGGGAGCTGTTTTTT.

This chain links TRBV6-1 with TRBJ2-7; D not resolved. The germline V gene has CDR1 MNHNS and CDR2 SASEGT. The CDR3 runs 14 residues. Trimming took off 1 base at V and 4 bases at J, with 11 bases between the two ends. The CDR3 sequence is CASSEELPSYEQYF. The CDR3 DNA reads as TGTGCCAGCAGTGAAGAACTTCCTTCGTACGAGCAGTACTTC.

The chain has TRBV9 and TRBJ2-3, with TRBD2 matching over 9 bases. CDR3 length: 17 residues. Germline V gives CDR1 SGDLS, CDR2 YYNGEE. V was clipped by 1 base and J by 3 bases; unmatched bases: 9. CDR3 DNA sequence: TGTGCCAGCAGCGTATGGTCTAGCGGGAAGGGGACAGATACGCAGTATTTT. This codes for CASSVWSSGKGTDTQYF.

CDR3 region: CASSIGSSSGTEAFF. The DNA for the CDR3 is TGTGCCAGTAGTATAGGAAGCTCGTCCGGTACTGAAGCTTTCTTT. This rearrangement joins TRBV19 to TRBJ1-1; D is uncertain. Trimming cost V 1 base and J 5 bases, with 14 bases left between them. CDR3 size: 15 residues. Germline V gene lookup returns CDR1 LNHDA and CDR2 SQIVND (reference sequence).

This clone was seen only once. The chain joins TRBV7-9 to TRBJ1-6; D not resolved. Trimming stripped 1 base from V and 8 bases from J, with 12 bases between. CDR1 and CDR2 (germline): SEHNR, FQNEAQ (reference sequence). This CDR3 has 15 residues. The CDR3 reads CASSLGSIIHSPLHF. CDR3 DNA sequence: TGTGCCAGCAGCTTAGGCAGTATAATTCATTCACCCCTCCACTTT.

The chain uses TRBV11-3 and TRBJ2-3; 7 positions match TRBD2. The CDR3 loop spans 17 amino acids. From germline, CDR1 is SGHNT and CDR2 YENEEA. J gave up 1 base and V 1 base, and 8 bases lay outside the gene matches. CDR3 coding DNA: TGTGCCAGCAGCTTAGGTCGGGCGGCGGGGGGCACAGATACGCAGTATTTT. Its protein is CASSLGRAAGGTDTQYF.

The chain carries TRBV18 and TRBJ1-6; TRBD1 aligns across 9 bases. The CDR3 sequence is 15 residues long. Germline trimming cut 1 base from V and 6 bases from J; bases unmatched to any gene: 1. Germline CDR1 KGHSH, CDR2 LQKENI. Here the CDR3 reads CASSPLGQGNSPLHF. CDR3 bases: TGTGCCAGCTCACCACTGGGACAGGGTAATTCACCCCTCCACTTT.

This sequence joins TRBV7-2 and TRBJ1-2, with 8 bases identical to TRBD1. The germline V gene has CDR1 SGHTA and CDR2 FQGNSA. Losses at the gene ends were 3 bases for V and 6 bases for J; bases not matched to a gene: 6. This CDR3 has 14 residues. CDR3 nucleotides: TGTGCCAGCAGCTTTAGACAGGGGTTAGATGGCTACACCTTC. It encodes CASSFRQGLDGYTF. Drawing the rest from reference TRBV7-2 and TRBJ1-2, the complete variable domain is GAGVSQSPSNKVTEKGKDVELRCDPISGHTALYWYRQSLGQGLEFLIYFQGNSAPDKSGLPSDRFSAERTGGSVSTLTIQRTQQEDSAVYLCASSFRQGLDGYTFGSGTRLTVV.

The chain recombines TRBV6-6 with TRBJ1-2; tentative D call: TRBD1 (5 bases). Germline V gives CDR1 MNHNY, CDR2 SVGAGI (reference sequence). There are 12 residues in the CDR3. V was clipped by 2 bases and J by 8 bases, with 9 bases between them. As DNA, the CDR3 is TGTGCCAGCAGTTACGGCGGGGGAGGCTACACCTTC. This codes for CASSYGGGGYTF.

For the CDR3, the DNA is TGTGCCAGCTCACCGTCGGATACGAGGCTAGCTTTCTTT. Translation gives CASSPSDTRLAFF. This rearrangement joins TRBV18 to TRBJ1-1, with D uncertain. The CDR3 length is 13 residues. Trimming took 3 bases from V and 10 from J, leaving 15 bases between them. Germline V gene lookup returns CDR1 KGHSH and CDR2 LQKENI.

The CDR3 nucleotides are TGTGCCAGCGAAAATCCGGCGGGGGGGTTAAACTATGGCTACACCTTC. This sequence encodes CASENPAGGLNYGYTF. This chain connects TRBV6-6 to TRBJ1-2; a possible D gene is TRBD1 (5 bases). Germline V gene data show CDR1 as MNHNY and CDR2 as SVGAGI (reference sequence). Trimming shortened V by 8 bases and J by 2 bases, and 21 bases separated the two germline ends. This CDR3 contains 16 residues.

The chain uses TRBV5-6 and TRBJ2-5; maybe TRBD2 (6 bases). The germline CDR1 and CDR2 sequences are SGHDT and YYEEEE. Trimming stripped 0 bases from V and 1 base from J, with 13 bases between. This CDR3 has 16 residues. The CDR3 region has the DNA TGTGCCAGCAGCTTGGTTGGGGCGGGGATCCAAGAGACCCAGTACTTC. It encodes CASSLVGAGIQETQYF.

The CDR3 DNA sequence: TGCGCCAGCAGCCTGGCTCATGGACTAGCGGGATACGAGCAGTACTTC. Amino acids: CASSLAHGLAGYEQYF. The chain joins TRBV5-1 to TRBJ2-7; TRBD2 matches at 12 bases. This CDR3 is 16 amino acids long. Germline trimming cut 4 bases from V and 4 bases from J; bases unmatched to any gene: 9. Germline assignment: CDR1 SGHRS and CDR2 YFSETQ.

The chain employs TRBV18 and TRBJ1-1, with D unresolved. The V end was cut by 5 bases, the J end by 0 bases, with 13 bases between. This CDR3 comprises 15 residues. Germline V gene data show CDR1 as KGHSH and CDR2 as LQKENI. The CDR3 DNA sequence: TGTGCCAGCTCAACCCTTACAGATTTGAACACTGAAGCTTTCTTT. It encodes CASSTLTDLNTEAFF.

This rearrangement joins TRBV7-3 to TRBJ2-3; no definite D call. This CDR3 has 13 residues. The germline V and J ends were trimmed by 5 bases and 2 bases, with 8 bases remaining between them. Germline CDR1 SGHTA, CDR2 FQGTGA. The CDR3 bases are TGTGCCAGCAGCCCAAGAGTCACAGATACGCAGTATTTT. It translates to CASSPRVTDTQYF.

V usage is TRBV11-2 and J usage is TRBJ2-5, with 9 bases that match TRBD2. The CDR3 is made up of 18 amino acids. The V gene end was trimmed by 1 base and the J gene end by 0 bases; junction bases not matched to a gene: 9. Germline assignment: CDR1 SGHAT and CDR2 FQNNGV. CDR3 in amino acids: CASSLVPAGGPYQETQYF. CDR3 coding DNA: TGTGCCAGCAGCTTAGTACCAGCGGGGGGCCCGTACCAAGAGACCCAGTACTTC.

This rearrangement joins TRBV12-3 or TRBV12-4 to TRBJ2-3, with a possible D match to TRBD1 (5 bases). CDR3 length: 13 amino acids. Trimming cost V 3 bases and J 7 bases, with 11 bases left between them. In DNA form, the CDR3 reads TGTGCCAGCAGTTTTAGTGACAGCTATACGCAGTATTTT. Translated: CASSFSDSYTQYF.